One sample yielded the 10 T cell receptor beta chains listed below, sequenced in a study of blood T cell repertoires in COVID-19. The data were produced by immunoSEQ multiplex PCR, yet TCRdb's version contains in-frame clones alone and is incomplete. The sample includes some 190,000 clones, 75% to 85% of them seen just once. Input material: peripheral blood. Receptors originate from a man aged 60 to 75 with acute or convalescent COVID-19.

The gene calls are TRBV18 and TRBJ1-1; D uncertain. There are 14 residues in the CDR3. Germline lookup yields CDR1 KGHSH and CDR2 LQKENI. With 2 bases removed from V and 5 bases from J, the gap between germline ends came to 12 bases. CDR3 sequence: CASSPIVGETEAFF. DNA for the CDR3: TGTGCCAGCTCACCAATTGTCGGGGAAACTGAAGCTTTCTTT.

The chain employs TRBV7-2 and TRBJ1-6; D might be TRBD1 (5 bases). Germline V gene sequence: CDR1 SGHTA, CDR2 FQGNSA. The V end was cut by 4 bases, the J end by 7 bases, with 8 bases between. The CDR3 is 13 amino acids. The CDR3 loop reads CASSSNRNSPLHF. The DNA of the CDR3 is TGTGCCAGCAGCTCCAACAGGAATTCACCCCTCCACTTT.

V usage is TRBV28 and J usage is TRBJ1-4, with D hard to call. In germline, CDR1 is MDHEN, CDR2 SYDVKM. V dropped 7 bases and J dropped 4 bases, with 22 bases sitting between them. The CDR3 runs to 17 residues. In DNA, the CDR3 is TGTGCCAGCACCTTCGTCGGATTCGGGGAGGGTAATGAAAAACTGTTTTTT. Translation gives CASTFVGFGEGNEKLFF.

This clone showed up just a few times. V and J are TRBV2 and TRBJ2-7; 10 bases agree with TRBD2. The CDR3 length is 16 residues. Germline V CDR1 and CDR2: SNHLY, FYNNEI. Germline trimming cut 6 bases from V and 1 base from J; bases unmatched to any gene: 9. The CDR3 DNA reads TGTGCCAGCAGCCCCGGGGGTAGCGGGAGGTCCTACGAGCAGTACTTC. This sequence encodes CASSPGGSGRSYEQYF.

The chain combines TRBV9 with TRBJ2-3, with TRBD2 matching 7 bases. Germline trimming cut 2 bases from V and 1 base from J; bases unmatched to any gene: 4. The CDR3 runs to 15 residues. CDR1 and CDR2 (germline): SGDLS, YYNGEE. CDR3 in DNA: TGTGCCAGCAGCGTCAGCGGGGACCGCACAGATACGCAGTATTTT. It is translated as CASSVSGDRTDTQYF.

This clone was counted between two and nine times. V and J are TRBV6-5 and TRBJ1-6, with D tentatively TRBD1 (5 bases). The CDR3 length is 15 residues. V lost 0 bases, J lost 8 bases, and 11 bases lay in between. Germline V CDR1 and CDR2: MNHEY, SVGAGI. The DNA for the CDR3 is TGTGCCAGCAGTTACTCGCAGGGTCCGGATTCACCCCTCCACTTT. Translation gives CASSYSQGPDSPLHF.

V gene TRBV10-3 combines with J gene TRBJ2-7, with 7 bases lining up with TRBD1. Looked up from germline, CDR1 is ENHRY and CDR2 is SYGVKD. Trimming at V came to 10 bases and at J to 5 bases, leaving 11 bases not matched to a gene. The CDR3 extends over 13 amino acids. CDR3 coding DNA: TGTGCCACTAACAGGGGATCCCTCCACGAGCAGTACTTC. Translated, it gives CATNRGSLHEQYF.

This clone was counted a single time. The gene calls are TRBV7-9 and TRBJ1-2; 7 bases fit TRBD1. V lost 1 base to trimming and J lost 2 bases; unmatched junction nucleotides: 1. Looked up from germline, CDR1 is SEHNR and CDR2 is FQNEAQ (reference sequence). CDR3 length: 14 amino acids. CDR3 loop: CASSLGQGNYGYTF. CDR3 bases: TGTGCCAGCAGCTTAGGACAGGGCAACTATGGCTACACCTTC.

The rearrangement uses TRBV11-2 and TRBJ1-6, with D uncertain. The V and J ends lost 5 bases and 6 bases respectively, with 17 bases between them. The CDR3 extends over 16 amino acids. The germline gives CDR1 SGHAT, CDR2 FQNNGV. CDR3: CASSPRWGVGNSPLHF. CDR3 DNA: TGTGCCAGCAGCCCGCGGTGGGGAGTGGGTAATTCACCCCTCCACTTT. The variable domain in full, with the rest retrieved from reference TRBV11-2 and TRBJ1-6, is EAGVAQSPRYKIIEKRQSVAFWCNPISGHATLYWYQQILGQGPKLLIQFQNNGVVDDSQLPKDRFSAERLKGVDSTLKIQPAKLEDSAVYLCASSPRWGVGNSPLHFGNGTRLTVT.

This clone was found once. Within the sample, other DNA sequences also encode this same CDR3. This sequence joins TRBV19 and TRBJ2-5; 9 bases map to TRBD1. Germline CDR1 is LNHDA and CDR2 is SQIVND (reference sequence). Trimming cost V 6 bases and J 4 bases; bases outside gene matches: 3. The CDR3 runs 13 residues. The CDR3 DNA is TGTGCCAGTAGCGAACAGGGGGCAGAGACCCAGTACTTC. Its translation is CASSEQGAETQYF.